The next 8 T cell receptor beta chains were all read from a single sample in a study of shared clonotypes between healthy human individuals. Profiling relied on immunoSEQ multiplex PCR, and the TCRdb table lists in-frame clones only, not all of them. The sample records 2 million to 2.5 million clones, less than 95% being singletons. The source material was naive CD4+ T cells from PBMCs. Subset here: CD45RA+ positively selected. All receptors derive from a man aged 18 to 29 in good health. Some clones in this sample may be carry-over from other donors' samples.

The chain combines TRBV5-4 with TRBJ1-5, with 11 bases that match TRBD1. This CDR3 has 16 amino acids. Trimming cost V 3 bases and J 4 bases; bases outside gene matches: 6. Germline assignment: CDR1 SGHNT and CDR2 YYREEE (reference sequence). As DNA, the CDR3 is TGTGCCAGCAGCTGGAGCGGGACAGGGGGAAATCAGCCCCAGCATTTT. Amino acid sequence: CASSWSGTGGNQPQHF.

The chain combines TRBV7-2 with TRBJ2-7; D is ambiguous. The CDR3 totals 14 residues. V was clipped by 3 bases and J by 2 bases, with 11 bases between them. CDR1 is SGHTA, CDR2 FQGNSA, per germline. The chain's CDR3 is CASSLARAPYEQYF. As DNA, the CDR3 is TGTGCCAGCAGCTTGGCTCGGGCCCCCTACGAGCAGTACTTC.

Turning to this clone: Relative to the germline gene, one junction end is altered; a read error may explain this. The gene calls are TRBV6-6 and TRBJ2-7; TRBD1 matches at 7 bases. Germline V CDR1 and CDR2: MNHNY, SVGAGI (reference sequence). CDR3 size: 16 residues. CDR3 region: CASSYGAGTVRYERYF. The CDR3 bases are TGTGCCAGCAGTTACGGAGCCGGGACAGTGCGATACGAGCGGTACTTC.

The chain links TRBV9 to TRBJ2-4, with D uncertain. The CDR3 has 15 residues. Trimming pared 3 bases from V and 0 bases from J, leaving 10 bases between. Germline lookup yields CDR1 SGDLS and CDR2 YYNGEE. The CDR3 nucleotides read TGTGCCAGCAGCGCCGACCTACTAGCCAAAAACATTCAGTACTTC. Translating gives CASSADLLAKNIQYF.

The rearrangement joins TRBV7-9 to TRBJ1-2; 7 bases align to TRBD1. In germline, CDR1 is SEHNR, CDR2 FQNEAQ (reference sequence). The CDR3 is 12 amino acids. J gave up 6 bases and V 5 bases, and 3 bases lay outside the gene matches. CDR3 in amino acids: CASSSGQDGYTF. In nucleotides, the CDR3 is TGTGCCAGCAGCAGCGGACAGGATGGCTACACCTTC.

The chain couples TRBV4-3 to TRBJ1-3, with 9 bases fitting TRBD1. The germline gives CDR1 LGHNA, CDR2 YSLEER. The CDR3 totals 16 residues. Trimming took 5 bases from V and 3 from J; bases not matched to a gene: 8. In nucleotides, the CDR3 is TGCGCCAGCAGCGCCCAGACAGGGGGTAGTGGAAACACCATATATTTT. This codes for CASSAQTGGSGNTIYF.

V usage is TRBV19 and J usage is TRBJ1-5; D not resolved. Trimming took 2 bases from V and 3 from J, leaving 14 bases between them. Germline assignment: CDR1 LNHDA and CDR2 SQIVND (reference sequence). This CDR3 is built from 16 residues. Here the CDR3 DNA reads TGTGCCAGTAGTATATTGGCGGGATGGGTCAATCAGCCCCAGCATTTT. Translated: CASSILAGWVNQPQHF.

This clone was counted between two and nine times. This chain links TRBV6-1 with TRBJ1-1; D is possibly TRBD1 (6 bases). Trimming cost V 6 bases and J 4 bases, with 18 bases left between them. Germline V CDR1 and CDR2: MNHNS, SASEGT. The CDR3 covers 15 residues. This CDR3 is CASRSDFIQGTEAFF. The CDR3, as DNA: TGTGCCAGCAGATCGGATTTTATACAGGGCACTGAAGCTTTCTTT.